This T cell receptor (beta chain) originates from a study of shared clonotypes between healthy human individuals. Study information: Three plates each covered CD4 naive and memory; CD8 naive two, CD8 memory one.

The naive CD8 population came from CD45RO-negative cells selected for CCR7, without terminally differentiated effector memory CD45RA+ cells. Study-wide results and caveats: Generation probabilities of non-shared clonotypes were lower (relative to those shared by all four donors). Rarefaction demonstrated incomplete sorted-subset sequencing despite large depth.

Concerning this clone: Its matching antigen is unknown. Other DNA sequences in the sample encode the same CDR3.

The protocol was immunoSEQ multiplex PCR, while the TCRdb copy is restricted to in-frame clones and leaves out a portion. The table shows about 2,100,000 clones, with more than 85% occurring only once. V shed 5 bases, J shed 2 bases, and the junction held 2 bases outside the gene matches. Germline V lookup: CDR1 MNHEY, CDR2 SMNVEV (reference sequence). The CDR3 has 14 residues. The receptor was derived from a man aged 18 to 30 in good health. Some clones in this sample may be carry-over from other donors' samples. Sample: naive CD8+ T cells from PBMCs. The V call is TRBV27, the J call TRBJ2-7, with TRBD1 matching over 11 bases. This CDR3 reads CASSLDRGPYEQYF. The CDR3 DNA reads TGTGCCAGCAGTCTGGACAGGGGGCCCTACGAGCAGTACTTC.